This T cell receptor beta chain was observed in a study of cytomegalovirus exposure and HLA in healthy donors. The CDR3 has 17 residues. Germline lookup yields CDR1 SEHNR and CDR2 FQNEAQ (reference sequence). Germline trimming cut 4 bases from V and 0 bases from J; bases unmatched to any gene: 5. PCR was performed using 60 Vbeta and 13 Jbeta primers. TCRdb's copy holds only in-frame clones and misses some; the assay was immunoSEQ multiplex PCR. Here the sample spans about 140,000 clones, around four fifths being singletons. This receptor was obtained from a boy aged 2 to 9 in good health and CMV-seronegative. The sample comprised PBMCs. This sequence joins TRBV7-9 and TRBJ1-6; 8 nucleotides line up with TRBD1. For the CDR3, the DNA is TGTGCCAGCAGCTCCGGACAGGGTAGCTCCTATAATTCACCCCTCCACTTT. As protein: CASSSGQGSSYNSPLHF. The full variable domain, rest sourced from reference TRBV7-9 and TRBJ1-6, is DTGVSQNPRHKITKRGQNVTFRCDPISEHNRLYWYRQTLGQGPEFLTYFQNEAQLEKSRLLSDRFSAERPKGSFSTLEIQRTEQGDSAMYLCASSSGQGSSYNSPLHFGNGTRLTVT.